Described below is a single T cell receptor (beta chain) sequence and its context. The data stem from a study of post-analysis software for immune sequencing data. The TCR beta cDNA libraries contained unique molecular identifiers. TCRdb analysed the PCR reads with MiXCR anew, one entry per CDR3 protein. The table records around 150,000 distinct CDR3 sequences, around 36% of them present only once. Germline V gene sequence: CDR1 SGHAT, CDR2 FQNNGV. V lost 1 base and J lost 7, with 7 bases in between. The length of the CDR3 is 12 residues. This TCR came from a girl under 18 with multiple sclerosis. The specimen comprised blood, sampled after autologous hematopoietic stem cell transplantation. V gene TRBV11-2 combines with J gene TRBJ1-2; a possible D gene is TRBD1 (5 bases). The CDR3 loop reads CASSLGGAGYTF. The CDR3 DNA follows: TGTGCCAGCAGCTTAGGTGGGGCTGGCTACACCTTC.